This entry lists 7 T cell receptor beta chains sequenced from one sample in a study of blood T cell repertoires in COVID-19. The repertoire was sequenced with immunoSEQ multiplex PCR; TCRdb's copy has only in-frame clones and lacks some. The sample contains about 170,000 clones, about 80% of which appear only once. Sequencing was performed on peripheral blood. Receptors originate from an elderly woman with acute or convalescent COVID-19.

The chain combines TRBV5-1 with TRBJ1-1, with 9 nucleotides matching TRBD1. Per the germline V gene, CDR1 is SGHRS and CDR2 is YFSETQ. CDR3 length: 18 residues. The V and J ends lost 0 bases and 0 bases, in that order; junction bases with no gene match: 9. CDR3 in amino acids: CASSLGGGTGRMNTEAFF. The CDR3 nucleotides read TGCGCCAGCAGCTTGGGGGGCGGGACAGGGAGGATGAACACTGAAGCTTTCTTT.

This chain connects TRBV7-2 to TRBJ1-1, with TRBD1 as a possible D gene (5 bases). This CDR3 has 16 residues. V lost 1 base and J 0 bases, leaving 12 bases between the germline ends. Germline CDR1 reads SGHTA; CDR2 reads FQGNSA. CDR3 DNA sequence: TGTGCCAGCAGCTTAGATAGGGGACTCATGAACACTGAAGCTTTCTTT. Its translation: CASSLDRGLMNTEAFF.

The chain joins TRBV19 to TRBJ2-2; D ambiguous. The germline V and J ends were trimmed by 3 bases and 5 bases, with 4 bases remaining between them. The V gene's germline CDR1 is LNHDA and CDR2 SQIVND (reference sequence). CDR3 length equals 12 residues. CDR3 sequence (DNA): TGTGCCAGTAGTATTCAAACCGGGGAGCTGTTTTTT. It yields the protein CASSIQTGELFF.

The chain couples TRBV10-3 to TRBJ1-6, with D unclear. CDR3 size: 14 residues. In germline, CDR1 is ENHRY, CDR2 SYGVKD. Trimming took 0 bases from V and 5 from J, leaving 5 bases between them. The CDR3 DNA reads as TGTGCCATCAGTGAGTCGCGGGATAATTCACCCCTCCACTTT. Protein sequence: CAISESRDNSPLHF.

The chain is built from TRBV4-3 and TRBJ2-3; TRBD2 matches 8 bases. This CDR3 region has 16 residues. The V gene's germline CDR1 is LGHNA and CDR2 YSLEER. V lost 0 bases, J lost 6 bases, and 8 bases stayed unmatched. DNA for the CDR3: TGCGCCAGCAGCCAAGAGGTCGGGGGGGCTGTGGATACGCAGTATTTT. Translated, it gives CASSQEVGGAVDTQYF.

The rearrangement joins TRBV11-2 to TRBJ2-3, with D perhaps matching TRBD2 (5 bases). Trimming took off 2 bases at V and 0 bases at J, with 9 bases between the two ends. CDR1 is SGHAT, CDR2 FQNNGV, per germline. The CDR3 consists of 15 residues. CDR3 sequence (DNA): TGTGCCAGCAGCTTAAGAGCGGCTAGCACAGATACGCAGTATTTT. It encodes CASSLRAASTDTQYF.

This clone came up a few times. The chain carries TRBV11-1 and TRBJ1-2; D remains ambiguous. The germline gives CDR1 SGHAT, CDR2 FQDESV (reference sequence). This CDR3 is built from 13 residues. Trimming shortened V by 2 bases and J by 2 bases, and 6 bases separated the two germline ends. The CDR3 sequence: CASSLSGNYGYTF. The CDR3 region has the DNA TGTGCCAGCAGCTTATCAGGAAACTATGGCTACACCTTC.